The rows below give T cell receptor beta chains drawn from one sample of a study of CD8+ T cells in alopecia areata. The repertoire was sequenced with immunoSEQ multiplex PCR; TCRdb's copy has only in-frame clones and lacks some. This table has around 300,000 clones, around three fifths appearing once. Source: CD4+ T cells sorted from blood, taken at approximately week 51, from a patient treated with tofacitinib. Receptors originate from a human donor with alopecia areata. Each CDR3 is given with its conserved first and last residue. A D gene is named only where the DNA matches it firmly. Only part of the rows carry a size: once, few, many, or a class if the clone is expanded.

- TRBD1 TRBJ2-7 TRBV29-1 TGCAGCGTTCGCCGGGACAGGGTAGACGAGCAGTACTTC CSVRRDRVDEQYF
- TRBD2 TRBJ2-5 TRBV7-7 TGTGCTAGCAGCTTAGTTCCGGGGGGGCCGGAGACCCAGTACTTC CASSLVPGGPETQYF
- - TRBJ1-2 TRBV25-1 TGTGCCAGCAGTGAATCCCCCGGGGGGTACGGCTACACCTTC CASSESPGGYGYTF
- - TRBJ2-5 TRBV29-1 TGCAGCGTTGACGTTTCGCAGGGGGAGACCCAGTACTTC CSVDVSQGETQYF
- - TRBJ2-7 TRBV18 TGTGCCAGCTCACCACAGCACGAGCAGTACTTC CASSPQHEQYF
many - TRBJ1-1 TRBV7-9 TGTGCCAGCAGCCCCGAGGCCGGGAGTAACACTGAAGCTTTCTTT CASSPEAGSNTEAFF
few - TRBJ2-5 TRBV7-6 TGTGCCAGCAGCCGGGGTGAGACCCAGTACTTC CASSRGETQYF
- - TRBJ1-1 TRBV30 TGTGCCTGGAGCCAAGGGAGGGTGAACACTGAAGCTTTCTTT CAWSQGRVNTEAFF
- TRBD1 TRBJ1-4 TRBV30 TGTGCCTGGATGCACAGGGGCCGGAGCACGAAACTGTTTTTT CAWMHRGRSTKLFF
- - TRBJ1-3 TRBV30 TGTGCCTGGAGTGGAGGGATGATAGGAAACACCATATATTTT CAWSGGMIGNTIYF
few - TRBJ1-5 TRBV30 TGTGCCTGGAGTCTAGGGGGGCAGGGGCCCCAGCATTTT CAWSLGGQGPQHF
- - TRBJ1-1 TRBV10-3 TGTGCCATCAGTGACCCACAGTGGCAGGGCACTGAAGCTTTCTTT CAISDPQWQGTEAFF
- TRBD1 TRBJ2-7 TRBV29-1 TGCAGCGCAGGGACAGGGAGCTCCTACGAGCAGTACTTC CSAGTGSSYEQYF
- - TRBJ1-4 TRBV6-5 TGTGCCAGCAGCACGATACCGATCAGAAAACTGTTTTTT CASSTIPIRKLFF
- TRBD1 TRBJ2-7 TRBV14 TGTGCCAGCAGCCTCCGGGACAGGGTGAACGAGCAGTACTTC CASSLRDRVNEQYF
- - TRBJ1-5 TRBV27 TGTGCCAGCAGCAACCGGCTGGAGGGCCAGCCCCAGCATTTT CASSNRLEGQPQHF
- TRBD1 TRBJ1-2 TRBV30 TGTGCCTGGAGTCACGGACAGGGGGGCTATGGCTACACCTTC CAWSHGQGGYGYTF
few - TRBJ2-1 TRBV13 TGTGCCAGCAGCTTATTGGGCGGGCCATACAATGAGCAGTTCTTC CASSLLGGPYNEQFF
- - TRBJ2-7 TRBV15 TGTGCCACCAGCAGAGATCTTGCGGTCTACGAGCAGTACTTC CATSRDLAVYEQYF
- TRBD2 TRBJ2-3 TRBV27 TGTGCCAGCAGTTCCCCGGGGCCTAGCGGGGGTCCGTCAGATACGCAGTATTTT CASSSPGPSGGPSDTQYF
- - TRBJ2-5 TRBV29-1 TGCAGCGCCGGGACACTCGAGACCCAGTACTTC CSAGTLETQYF
- - TRBJ1-2 TRBV6-6 TGTGCCAGCCTGGGCGGGGCTGGTGGCTACACCTTC CASLGGAGGYTF
- - TRBJ2-3 TRBV4-1 TGCGCCAGCAGCCCACGCCTCGGAGATACGCAGTATTTT CASSPRLGDTQYF